The 7 T cell receptor beta chains listed next were all sequenced from one sample in a study of blood T cell repertoires in COVID-19. Produced via immunoSEQ multiplex PCR; TCRdb's table is partial and in-frame only. The profile covers under 200,000 clones, with 80% appearing a single time and roughly 3.4% taken by the ten largest. Sequencing input: PBMCs or T cells enriched from blood (not recorded which). Every receptor here comes from a woman aged 55-70 years who had recovered from COVID-19.

The chain recombines TRBV29-1 with TRBJ1-3; D gene unclear. Per the germline V gene, CDR1 is SQVTM and CDR2 is ANQGSEA. Trimming cost V 5 bases and J 4 bases, with 12 bases left between them. CDR3 length: 13 residues. CDR3 bases: TGCAGCGTTCGGCCCGGAGGAGGAAACACCATATATTTT. This translates into CSVRPGGGNTIYF.

V is TRBV4-1 and J is TRBJ1-1; TRBD1 is a possible D gene (5 bases). V lost 0 bases and J 5 bases, leaving 16 bases between the germline ends. The CDR3 sequence is 16 residues long. Germline V CDR1 and CDR2: MGHRA, YSYEKL. CDR3 loop: CASSQDSAGVNTEAFF. The CDR3 DNA sequence: TGCGCCAGCAGCCAAGATTCAGCGGGGGTAAATACTGAAGCTTTCTTT.

V usage is TRBV5-1 and J usage is TRBJ2-5; 7 nucleotides align to TRBD1. The V gene's germline CDR1 is SGHRS and CDR2 YFSETQ. V gave up 0 bases and J gave up 5 bases; unmatched junction bases: 4. This CDR3 is built from 14 residues. The CDR3 protein is CASSLVQGYETQYF. CDR3 sequence (DNA): TGCGCCAGCAGCTTGGTACAGGGGTATGAGACCCAGTACTTC.

The gene calls are TRBV5-1 and TRBJ1-1; D remains unclear. CDR3 length: 14 amino acids. V was cut by 7 bases and J by 1 base, with 14 bases left in between. Germline V CDR1 and CDR2: SGHRS, YFSETQ. CDR3 nucleotide sequence: TGCGCCAGCGGGTCCGAGGTCGGGAACACTGAAGCTTTCTTT. Protein sequence: CASGSEVGNTEAFF. The full variable domain, its missing parts supplied by reference TRBV5-1 and TRBJ1-1, is KAGVTQTPRYLIKTRGQQVTLSCSPISGHRSVSWYQQTPGQGLQFLFEYFSETQRNKGNFPGRFSGRQFSNSRSEMNVSTLELGDSALYLCASGSEVGNTEAFFGQGTRLTVV.

The chain uses TRBV30 and TRBJ2-2; 8 positions agree with TRBD1. Losses at the gene ends were 0 bases for V and 4 bases for J; bases not matched to a gene: 4. The CDR3 is 15 residues long. In germline, CDR1 is GTSNPN, CDR2 SVGIG (reference sequence). The CDR3: CAWSVGRGLTGELFF. In nucleotides, the CDR3 is TGTGCCTGGAGTGTAGGCAGGGGGCTCACCGGGGAGCTGTTTTTT.

The chain uses TRBV18 and TRBJ1-1; D perhaps matches TRBD1 (5 bases). Germline values: CDR1 KGHSH, CDR2 LQKENI. V was cut by 8 bases and J by 5 bases, with 15 bases left in between. This CDR3 has 13 residues. The CDR3, as DNA: TGTGCCAGCGCAGAGGCGGGGGTGACTGAAGCTTTCTTT. This translates into CASAEAGVTEAFF.

This chain connects TRBV4-2 to TRBJ1-2, with 10 bases matching TRBD1. Germline lookup yields CDR1 LGHNA and CDR2 YNFKEQ. The CDR3 contains 16 residues. J gave up 2 bases and V 3 bases, and 6 bases lay outside the gene matches. DNA for the CDR3: TGTGCCAGCAGCCAGGCTCAGGGACAGGGGAACTATGGCTACACCTTC. This gives the protein CASSQAQGQGNYGYTF.